This paragraph reports one TCR beta chain. TCRdb's table, derived via immunoSEQ multiplex PCR, lists solely in-frame clones and lacks some. The table has roughly 100,000 clones, around nine tenths seen once; the top ten hold about 17%. The source of the sample is a study of blood T cell repertoires in COVID-19. Study-wide context: Samples taken during acute and convalescent COVID-19 were collected in the United States, Italy and Spain. The analysed material was cDNA or gDNA that came from T cells, B-cell-depleted T cells, or PBMCs.

The origin of this receptor is a woman over 75 with acute or convalescent COVID-19. Sequencing was carried out using peripheral blood.

The CDR3 DNA reads TGTGCCAGCAGTGTTAAGCGGGGCACTGAAGCTTTCTTT. It yields the protein CASSVKRGTEAFF. This sequence joins TRBV2 and TRBJ1-1, with D unresolved. Germline loops: CDR1 SNHLY, CDR2 FYNNEI. The CDR3 covers 13 residues. Trimming stripped 4 bases from V and 4 bases from J, with 10 bases between.